The clone carrying this TCR beta chain was found once. The antigen remains undetermined. These data belong to a study of CD8 T cells in Susac syndrome. Findings and limits, study-wide: Individuals included in the TCR sequencing and HLA analysis were acknowledged by the study to be relatively few in number.

A quantity of about 0.5 to 1 ug RNA underwent reverse transcription using random hexamers. Across 54 Vbeta and 13 Jbeta, immunoSEQ multiplex PCR amplified TCR beta CDR3. In TCRdb, the immunoSEQ multiplex PCR reads were re-called with MiXCR into one record per CDR3 protein. The table records around 190,000 distinct CDR3 sequences, over 85% of them present only once. The CDR3 has 14 amino acids. V was cut by 6 bases and J by 7 bases, with 19 bases left in between. The chain employs TRBV12-3 or TRBV12-4 and TRBJ2-7; the D gene is possibly TRBD1 (5 bases). Source material: CD4+ T cells from PBMCs. This TCR was recovered from a human donor in good health. CDR3 residues: CASSQASGRSEQYF. The CDR3 nucleotides read TGTGCCAGCAGCCAAGCCTCAGGGCGATCAGAGCAGTACTTC.